The 19 T cell receptor beta chains reported below all come from one sample, sequenced in a study of T cell changes during pregnancy in multiple sclerosis. Sequencing used immunoSEQ multiplex PCR; TCRdb keeps in-frame clones, though not all of them. Among 60,000 to 70,000 clones listed, around 90% were seen once. The sample consisted of peripheral blood, taken in the third trimester of pregnancy. These receptors all come from a female donor in good health, enrolled as a control in a pregnancy study.

The chain uses TRBV7-6 and TRBJ2-7; D is ambiguous. Trimming pared 4 bases from V and 0 bases from J, leaving 10 bases between. Looked up from germline, CDR1 is SGHVS and CDR2 is FNYEAQ. This CDR3 has 14 residues. The CDR3, as DNA: TGTGCCAGCAGCTCCGTCACATCCTCCTACGAGCAGTACTTC. It yields the protein CASSSVTSSYEQYF.

V and J are TRBV5-1 and TRBJ1-2; D remains unclear. The V gene's germline CDR1 is SGHRS and CDR2 YFSETQ. The V end lost 0 bases, the J end lost 3 bases, and 9 bases lay between the germline ends. This CDR3 has 14 amino acids. The CDR3 DNA reads TGCGCCAGCAGCTTGGAGCCCGGGGACTATGGCTACACCTTC. Protein product: CASSLEPGDYGYTF.

The genes are TRBV27 and TRBJ1-1, with a tentative D call TRBD1 (6 bases). CDR1 MNHEY and CDR2 SMNVEV come from the germline V gene (reference sequence). V was cut by 2 bases and J by 4 bases, with 17 bases left in between. There are 16 residues in the CDR3. The CDR3 DNA reads as TGTGCCAGCAGTTTAGTGAAGTCGGGGGGCCGCACTGAAGCTTTCTTT. Translation: CASSLVKSGGRTEAFF.

V usage is TRBV5-6 and J usage is TRBJ1-2; the D is unclear. Trimming pared 0 bases from V and 2 bases from J, leaving 11 bases between. CDR1 and CDR2 (germline): SGHDT, YYEEEE. CDR3 length: 15 amino acids. DNA for the CDR3: TGTGCCAGCAGCTTGGCCTGGAGGGAAAACTATGGCTACACCTTC. Translating it yields CASSLAWRENYGYTF.

The chain couples TRBV29-1 to TRBJ2-7; 7 bases agree with TRBD1. V shed 5 bases, J shed 7 bases, and the junction held 14 bases outside the gene matches. CDR3 size: 14 residues. CDR1 and CDR2 from the germline V gene are SQVTM and ANQGSEA. In DNA form, the CDR3 reads TGCAGCGTTTCCCGACAGGGCCCCCTAGGAGAGCAGTACTTC. This encodes CSVSRQGPLGEQYF.

This sequence joins TRBV28 and TRBJ1-4, with D uncertain. This CDR3 is 13 amino acids long. The V and J ends lost 7 bases and 4 bases respectively, with 10 bases between them. Germline assignment: CDR1 MDHEN and CDR2 SYDVKM. DNA of the CDR3: TGTGCCAGCAATGAGGGATTTAATGAAAAACTGTTTTTT. It translates to CASNEGFNEKLFF.

The rearrangement joins TRBV12-5 to TRBJ2-7; TRBD2 matches at 13 bases. The germline CDR1 and CDR2 sequences are LGHNT and FRNRAP. The CDR3 consists of 15 residues. With V trimmed by 1 base and J by 5 bases, 2 bases remained unmatched. Written as DNA, the CDR3 is TGTGCTAGTGGTTTGGGGGGACTAGCGGGGCACGAGCAGTACTTC. It codes for CASGLGGLAGHEQYF.

The chain uses TRBV4-3 and TRBJ2-7; 11 nucleotides align to TRBD2. This CDR3 has 15 amino acids. J lost 4 bases, V lost 1 base, and 3 bases had no gene match. In germline, CDR1 is LGHNA, CDR2 YSLEER. CDR3 amino acids: CASSQARLAGYEQYF. The DNA for the CDR3 is TGCGCCAGCAGCCAAGCCCGACTAGCGGGGTACGAGCAGTACTTC.

V and J are TRBV7-8 and TRBJ1-3; unclear D gene. The length of the CDR3 is 14 residues. In germline, CDR1 is SGHVS, CDR2 FQNEAQ. Trimming pared 3 bases from V and 1 base from J, leaving 7 bases between. The CDR3 region has the DNA TGTGCCAGCAGCTTGGCGGGTTCTGGAAACACCATATATTTT. This gives the protein CASSLAGSGNTIYF.

This clone appeared a few times. The chain couples TRBV27 to TRBJ2-3; no clear D. Trimming stripped 0 bases from V and 5 bases from J, with 6 bases between. Germline V lookup: CDR1 MNHEY, CDR2 SMNVEV (reference sequence). This CDR3 has 13 residues. In DNA form, the CDR3 reads TGTGCCAGCAGTTTATCCGCGGTAGATACGCAGTATTTT. Protein: CASSLSAVDTQYF.

This CDR3 is CASRDSSSGANVLTF. DNA of the CDR3: TGTGCCAGCAGGGACTCCAGCTCTGGGGCCAACGTCCTGACTTTC. This chain joins TRBV6-1 and TRBJ2-6; possible D gene TRBD2, 5 bases. This CDR3 region has 15 residues. The V and J ends lost 6 bases and 0 bases respectively, with 9 bases between them. Germline V gene data show CDR1 as MNHNS and CDR2 as SASEGT.

This chain joins TRBV5-1 and TRBJ1-5; TRBD1 matches at 8 bases. The ends lost 0 bases at V and 6 bases at J; junction bases unmatched: 8. This CDR3 has 16 amino acids. Germline lookup yields CDR1 SGHRS and CDR2 YFSETQ. The CDR3 spells CASSLEPQGASQPQHF. In DNA form, the CDR3 reads TGCGCCAGCAGCTTGGAACCCCAGGGGGCTAGTCAGCCCCAGCATTTT.

The chain uses TRBV7-8 and TRBJ1-1; 7 bases are shared with TRBD1. V trimming: 5 bases; J trimming: 1 base; junction bases outside the gene matches: 7. Per the germline V gene, CDR1 is SGHVS and CDR2 is FQNEAQ. CDR3 length: 15 residues. CDR3 bases: TGTGCCAGCAGCCCCACCCGGGACAGGAACACTGAAGCTTTCTTT. Amino acids: CASSPTRDRNTEAFF.

V is TRBV18 and J is TRBJ1-2, with D maybe TRBD1 (5 bases). This CDR3 spans 14 amino acids. Per germline, CDR1 KGHSH and CDR2 LQKENI. Trimming stripped 0 bases from V and 4 bases from J, with 9 bases between. CDR3 in DNA: TGTGCCAGCTCACCACCCACAGGACGCTATGGCTACACCTTC. Amino acid sequence: CASSPPTGRYGYTF.

This chain links TRBV7-2 with TRBJ2-7; TRBD2 is a possible D gene (5 bases). Trimming pared 1 base from V and 7 bases from J, leaving 20 bases between. The CDR3 runs 16 residues. The germline V gene has CDR1 SGHTA and CDR2 FQGNSA. The chain's CDR3 is CASSLVVVSSGGEQYF. The DNA of the CDR3 is TGTGCCAGCAGCTTAGTGGTTGTCTCCTCGGGCGGGGAGCAGTACTTC. The complete variable domain, with remaining parts taken from reference TRBV7-2 and TRBJ2-7, reads GAGVSQSPSNKVTEKGKDVELRCDPISGHTALYWYRQSLGQGLEFLIYFQGNSAPDKSGLPSDRFSAERTGGSVSTLTIQRTQQEDSAVYLCASSLVVVSSGGEQYFGPGTRLTVT.

V is TRBV5-1 and J is TRBJ1-1; weak D call: TRBD1 (6 bases). This CDR3 has 13 amino acids. Germline V gene sequence: CDR1 SGHRS, CDR2 YFSETQ. Trimming removed 5 bases from V and 1 base from J, with 9 bases in between. The CDR3 is CASRGGANTEAFF. The CDR3, as DNA: TGCGCCAGCAGGGGGGGGGCGAACACTGAAGCTTTCTTT.

The rearrangement joins TRBV27 to TRBJ2-2; 12 bases match TRBD2. CDR1 and CDR2 from the germline V gene are MNHEY and SMNVEV (reference sequence). Unmatched junction bases numbered 11, after V lost 4 bases and J lost 2 bases. There are 19 residues in the CDR3. The CDR3 DNA reads TGTGCCAGCAGTTCGCGGGCTAGCGGGGGGGTTCTTAACACCGGGGAGCTGTTTTTT. Translation: CASSSRASGGVLNTGELFF.

The CDR3 is CASSQDRSYEQYF. CDR3 nucleotide sequence: TGTGCCAGCAGCCAAGACAGGTCCTACGAGCAGTACTTC. V is TRBV4-2 and J is TRBJ2-7, with D uncertain. The CDR3 spans 13 residues. V was trimmed by 0 bases and J by 1 base, leaving 4 bases between them. In germline, CDR1 is LGHNA, CDR2 YNFKEQ.

The chain combines TRBV15 with TRBJ2-5; TRBD1 matches 7 bases. Unmatched junction bases numbered 9, after V lost 3 bases and J lost 2 bases. Per germline, CDR1 LNHNV and CDR2 YYDKDF (reference sequence). CDR3 length: 16 residues. CDR3 sequence reads: CATSSYGQAKQETQYF. The CDR3 region has the DNA TGTGCCACCAGCAGCTACGGACAGGCGAAACAAGAGACCCAGTACTTC.